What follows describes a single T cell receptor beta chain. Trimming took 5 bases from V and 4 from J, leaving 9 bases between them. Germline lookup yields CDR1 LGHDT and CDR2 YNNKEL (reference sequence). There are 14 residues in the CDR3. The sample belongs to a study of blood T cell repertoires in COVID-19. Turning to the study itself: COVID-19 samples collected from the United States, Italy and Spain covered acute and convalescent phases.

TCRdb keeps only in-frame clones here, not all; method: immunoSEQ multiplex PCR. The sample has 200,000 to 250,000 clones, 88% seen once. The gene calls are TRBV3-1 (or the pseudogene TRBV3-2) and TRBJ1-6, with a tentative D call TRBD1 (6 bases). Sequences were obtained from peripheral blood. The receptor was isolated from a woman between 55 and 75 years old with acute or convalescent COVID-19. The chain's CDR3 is CASSKGQYNSPLHF. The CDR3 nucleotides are TGTGCCAGCAGCAAAGGACAGTATAATTCACCCCTCCACTTT.